This TCR beta chain was recorded in a study of OX40 agonist ivuxolimab in advanced cancers. Study observations and caveats: Both blood CD4+ and CD8+ T cells showed clonal growth by week 6 at 0.1 to 3.0 mg/kg.

Produced via immunoSEQ multiplex PCR; TCRdb's table is partial and in-frame only. The sample holds 70,000 to 95,000 clones, 80% to 90% seen once. A note on this clone: Antigen unknown.

CDR1 is GTSNPN and CDR2 is SVGIG in the germline V gene (reference sequence). Germline trimming cut 3 bases from V and 5 bases from J; bases unmatched to any gene: 7. The CDR3 is made up of 14 amino acids. The chain combines TRBV30 with TRBJ2-5, with 9 bases identical to TRBD1. This sequence originates from an adult with an advanced solid tumor such as melanoma, head and neck, liver or kidney cancer. The sequenced sample was CD4+ or CD8+ T cells sorted from blood, obtained in a trial of the OX40 agonist ivuxolimab. This CDR3 is CAWSRGTGWETQYF. CDR3 nucleotides: TGTGCCTGGAGCCGCGGGACAGGGTGGGAGACCCAGTACTTC.